Presented here are 4 T cell receptor beta chains from one specimen sequenced in a study of blood T cell repertoires in COVID-19. Assay used: immunoSEQ multiplex PCR; TCRdb lists only in-frame clones, some missing. Here the sample spans 200,000 or so clones, approximately 84% being singletons. Sequencing input: peripheral blood. The receptors shown here come from a human donor with acute or convalescent COVID-19. The donor label of this sample is uncertain.

The chain couples TRBV7-2 to TRBJ2-1; TRBD2 matches 14 bases. The trim removed 3 bases at V and 3 bases at J, leaving 10 bases unmatched. This CDR3 contains 19 residues. CDR1 and CDR2 (germline): SGHTA, FQGNSA. The DNA of the CDR3 is TGTGCCAGCAGCTTCTTGGGACTAGCGGGAGCCTCCTTCTACAATGAGCAGTTCTTC. This gives the protein CASSFLGLAGASFYNEQFF.

Only a few counts were recorded for this clone. The J gene is TRBJ2-3, the V gene TRBV27, with TRBD2 matching over 11 bases. The CDR3 is 16 residues long. Germline V gene lookup returns CDR1 MNHEY and CDR2 SMNVEV (reference sequence). V lost 6 bases, J lost 2 bases, and 7 bases stayed unmatched. The DNA for the CDR3 is TGTGCCAGCAGGACTAGCGGGAACCGCTTCACAGATACGCAGTATTTT. It specifies CASRTSGNRFTDTQYF.

The table lists this clone with a few counts. The chain has TRBV5-6 and TRBJ1-6; D call uncertain. Trimming removed 1 base from V and 1 base from J, with 6 bases in between. Germline values: CDR1 SGHDT, CDR2 YYEEEE. There are 15 residues in the CDR3. The CDR3 region is CASSLTGSYNSPLHF. As DNA, the CDR3 is TGTGCCAGCAGCTTGACCGGTTCCTATAATTCACCCCTCCACTTT.

This chain joins TRBV5-8 and TRBJ2-5; 12 bases fit TRBD2. The V gene end was trimmed by 3 bases and the J gene end by 0 bases; junction bases not matched to a gene: 3. The CDR3 is 16 amino acids. The germline V gene encodes CDR1 SGHTS and CDR2 YDEGEE. CDR3 loop: CASSSGLAGHQETQYF. CDR3 DNA: TGTGCCAGCAGCTCGGGACTAGCGGGCCACCAAGAGACCCAGTACTTC.